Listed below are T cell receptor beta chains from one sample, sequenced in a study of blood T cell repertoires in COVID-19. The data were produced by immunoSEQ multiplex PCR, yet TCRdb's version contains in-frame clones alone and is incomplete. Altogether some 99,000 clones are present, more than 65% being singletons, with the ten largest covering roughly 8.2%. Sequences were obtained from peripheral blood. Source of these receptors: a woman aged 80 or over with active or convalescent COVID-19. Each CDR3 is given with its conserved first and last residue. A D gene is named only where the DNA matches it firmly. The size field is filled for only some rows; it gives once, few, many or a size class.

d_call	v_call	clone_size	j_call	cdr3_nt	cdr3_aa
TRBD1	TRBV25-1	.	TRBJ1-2	TGTGCCAGCAGTGACCCCGGGACAGGGGCTTATGGCTACACCTTC	CASSDPGTGAYGYTF
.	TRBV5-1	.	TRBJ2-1	TGCGCCAGCAGTACACCCGGGAATGAGCAGTTCTTC	CASSTPGNEQFF
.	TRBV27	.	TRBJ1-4	TGTGCCAGCAGTGGTCGGACTGGAATTAATGAAAAACTGTTTTTT	CASSGRTGINEKLFF
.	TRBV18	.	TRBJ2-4	TGTGCCAGCTCACCCGGACAGTTTTTCATTCAGTACTTC	CASSPGQFFIQYF
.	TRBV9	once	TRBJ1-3	TGTGCCAGCAGCGTAGAATCACGACACAACTCTGGAAACACCATATATTTT	CASSVESRHNSGNTIYF
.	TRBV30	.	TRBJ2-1	TGTGCCTGGAGTCCTAGCCCAATTTACAATGAGCAGTTCTTC	CAWSPSPIYNEQFF
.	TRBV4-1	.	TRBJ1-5	TGCGCCAGCAGCCAAGGAGGGAGCAATCAGCCCCAGCATTTT	CASSQGGSNQPQHF
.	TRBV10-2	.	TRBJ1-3	TGCGCCAGCAGTGAGTCGACTGGCGGAAACACCATATATTTT	CASSESTGGNTIYF
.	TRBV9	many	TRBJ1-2	TGTGCCAGCAGCGCCAACAGGGATGGAGACTATGGCTACACCTTC	CASSANRDGDYGYTF
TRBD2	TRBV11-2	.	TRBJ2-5	TGTGCCAGCAGCTTTAGTGGGACTAAAGAGACCCAGTACTTC	CASSFSGTKETQYF
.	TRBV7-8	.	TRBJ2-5	TGTGCCAGCAGCTTATATCACAGGGATGGAGAGACCCAGTACTTC	CASSLYHRDGETQYF
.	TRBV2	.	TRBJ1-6	TGTGCCAGCAGGGCGGGGAATTCACCCCTCCACTTT	CASRAGNSPLHF
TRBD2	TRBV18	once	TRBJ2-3	TGTGCCAGCTCACCAACCGGGGGAGGGGATACGCAGTATTTT	CASSPTGGGDTQYF
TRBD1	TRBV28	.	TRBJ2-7	TGTGCCAGCACCCGGGACAGTACCTACGAGCAGTACTTC	CASTRDSTYEQYF
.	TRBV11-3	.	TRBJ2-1	TGTGCCAGCAGCTTAGCGACAGGATCCTACAATGAGCAGTTCTTC	CASSLATGSYNEQFF
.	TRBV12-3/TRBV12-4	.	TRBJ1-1	TGTGCCAGCAGCCCCGAGACGGGGACTGAAGCTTTCTTT	CASSPETGTEAFF
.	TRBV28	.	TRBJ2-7	TGTGCCAGCAGACGGGACACCCGCTACGAGCAGTACTTC	CASRRDTRYEQYF
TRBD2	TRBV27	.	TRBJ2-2	TGTGCCAGCAGTTTAAGTCGTACTAGCGGGAACACCGGGGAGCTGTTTTTT	CASSLSRTSGNTGELFF
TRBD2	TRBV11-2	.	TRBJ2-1	TGTGCCAGCAGCTCGACTAGCGGGCAGTACAATGAGCAGTTCTTC	CASSSTSGQYNEQFF
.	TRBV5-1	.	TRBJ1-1	TGCGCCAGCAGCTTGGCAGCAGGTCTGAACACTGAAGCTTTCTTT	CASSLAAGLNTEAFF
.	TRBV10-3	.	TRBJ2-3	TGTGCCATCAGTGACAACACAGATACGCAGTATTTT	CAISDNTDTQYF
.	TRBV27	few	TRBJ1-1	TGTGCCAGCAGTTTAGAGGGGGGGCGGACTGAAGCTTTCTTT	CASSLEGGRTEAFF
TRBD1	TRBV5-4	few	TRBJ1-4	TGTGCCAGCAGCCCCGGGACAGGGGTCGATGAAAAACTGTTTTTT	CASSPGTGVDEKLFF
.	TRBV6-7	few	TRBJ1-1	TGTGCCAGCAGTTACTCGAAAAGCCTCCTTCTTGAAGCTTTCTTT	CASSYSKSLLLEAFF
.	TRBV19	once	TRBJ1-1	TGTGCCAGTAGTATCGAGATTCGGTGGGCCGCTGAAGCTTTCTTT	CASSIEIRWAAEAFF
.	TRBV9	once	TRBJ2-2	TGTGCCAGCAGCCCCTGGACAGTGAACACCGGGGAGCTGTTTTTT	CASSPWTVNTGELFF
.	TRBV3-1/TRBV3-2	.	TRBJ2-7	TGTGCCAGCAGCCCCCCGGGGACTTTCAGCTCCTACGAGCAGTACTTC	CASSPPGTFSSYEQYF
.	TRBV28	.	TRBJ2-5	TGTGCCAGCGGGGGAGGAATTGAGGGGCAAGAGACCCAGTACTTC	CASGGGIEGQETQYF
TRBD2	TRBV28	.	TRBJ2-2	TGTGCCAGCAGTTTAAGCGGGAGTCGATCCGGGGAGCTGTTTTTT	CASSLSGSRSGELFF
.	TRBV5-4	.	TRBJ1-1	TGTGCCAGCAGCTTGGATGAAGCCCTCGGAGGTATGAACACTGAAGCTTTCTTT	CASSLDEALGGMNTEAFF
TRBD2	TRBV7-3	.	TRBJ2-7	TGTGCCAGCAGCCTCACGATTAGCGGGATGAGCCACGAGCAGTACTTC	CASSLTISGMSHEQYF
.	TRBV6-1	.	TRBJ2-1	TGTGCCAGCAGTGAAGCCGGGTTAGTGCAGTTCTTC	CASSEAGLVQFF
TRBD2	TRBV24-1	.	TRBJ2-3	TGTGCCACCAGTGCCACGGACGGACTAGCGGGCCCCGGTACGCAGTATTTT	CATSATDGLAGPGTQYF
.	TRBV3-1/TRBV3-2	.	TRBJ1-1	TGTGCCAGCAGCTGGGCACAGGGTACTGAAGCTTTCTTT	CASSWAQGTEAFF
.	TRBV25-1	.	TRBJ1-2	TGTGCCAGCAGTTGGGGCAGGGGTTACGGCTACACCTTC	CASSWGRGYGYTF
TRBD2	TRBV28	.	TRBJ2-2	TGTGCCAGCAGTTTTAGCGGGCCCGGGGAGCTGTTTTTT	CASSFSGPGELFF
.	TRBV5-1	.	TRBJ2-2	TGCGCCAGCAGTACCCAGATGCCCACCGGGGAGCTGTTTTTT	CASSTQMPTGELFF
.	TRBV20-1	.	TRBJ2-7	TGCAGTGCTAGAGCCTCTTACGAGCAGTACTTC	CSARASYEQYF
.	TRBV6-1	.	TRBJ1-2	TGTGCCAGCAGTGAATTAGAGACAGGAGCCTATGGCTACACCTTC	CASSELETGAYGYTF
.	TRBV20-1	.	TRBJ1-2	TGCAGTGCTAGGGCGGAAGGCTACACCTTC	CSARAEGYTF
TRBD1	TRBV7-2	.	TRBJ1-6	TGTGCCAGGACCGGGACAGGGCCTTCACCCCTCCACTTT	CARTGTGPSPLHF
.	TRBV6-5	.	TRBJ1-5	TGTGCCAGCAGTTACTCGGGGGGGGATCAGCCCCAGCATTTT	CASSYSGGDQPQHF
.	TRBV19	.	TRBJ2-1	TGTGCCAGTAGTATAGGGGCCAGTAACGGTGAGCAGTTCTTC	CASSIGASNGEQFF
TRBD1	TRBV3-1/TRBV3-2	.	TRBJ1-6	TGTGCCAGCAGCACCAGGACAGGAGGTTATAATTCACCCCTCCACTTT	CASSTRTGGYNSPLHF
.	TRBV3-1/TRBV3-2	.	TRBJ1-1	TGTGCCAGCAGCACGAGGGTGGTCACTGAAGCTTTCTTT	CASSTRVVTEAFF
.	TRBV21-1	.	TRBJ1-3	TGTGCCAGCAGCAAAGGCGGCAGCCATTTCTCTGGAAACACCATATATTTT	CASSKGGSHFSGNTIYF
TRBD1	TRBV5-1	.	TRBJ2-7	TGCGCCAGCAGAGGGACAGGGAAGGGTTACGAGCAGTACTTC	CASRGTGKGYEQYF
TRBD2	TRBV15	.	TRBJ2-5	TGTGCCACCAGCAGAGGCGGGAGGGGGGGAGAGACCCAGTACTTC	CATSRGGRGGETQYF
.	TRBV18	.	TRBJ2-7	TGTGCCAGCCCCGACTTCGACCGTCTCATTCCGCGCGAGCAGTACTTC	CASPDFDRLIPREQYF
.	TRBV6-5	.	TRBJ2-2	TGTGCCAGCAAAATCCAGGGGATCGGGGAGCTGTTTTTT	CASKIQGIGELFF